In this sample, the clone carrying this TCR beta chain turned up a few times. Its matching antigen is unknown. The source of the sample is a study of response to subunit inactivated influenza vaccine. TCRdb analysed the RT-PCR reads with MiXCR anew, one entry per CDR3 protein. The table includes about 800,000 distinct CDR3 sequences, approximately 21% detected once. Deletions cut 6 bases from V and 1 base from J, with 10 bases between. CDR1 is SGHAT, CDR2 FQNNGV, per germline. There are 15 residues in the CDR3. Findings and caveats of the study: The authors suggested that every seasonal influenza vaccination recruits few new T cells.

The V and J genes are TRBV11-2 and TRBJ2-6; D is unclear. Sequencing was performed on PBMCs from blood, taken 5 days after vaccination. This TCR derives from a man in his fifties or sixties who received an inactivated influenza vaccine. The CDR3 sequence is CASRRPASGANVLTF. The CDR3 nucleotides read TGTGCCAGCAGGAGACCCGCTTCTGGGGCCAACGTCCTGACTTTC.